Listed below are T cell receptor beta chains from one sample, sequenced in a study of response to subunit inactivated influenza vaccine. TCRdb independently ran MiXCR on the RT-PCR reads; one entry per CDR3 protein. The table has 800,000 to 1,000,000 distinct CDR3 sequences, over 20% seen once; the top ten hold 10%. The sequences come from PBMCs from blood, collected more than 4 days after vaccination. Source of these receptors: a man aged 45 to 65 who received an inactivated influenza vaccine. Each CDR3 is given with its conserved first and last residue. A D gene is named only where the DNA matches it firmly. The listing skips clone size in some rows; elsewhere it reads once, few, many or a size class.

-	TRBV7-8	TRBJ2-5	-	TGTGCCAGCAGCACGCCTGGCGGAAACCAAGAGACCCAGTACTTC	CASSTPGGNQETQYF
-	TRBV10-3	TRBJ1-5	-	TGTGCCATCAGTGAGGGGTCCGGCAATCAGCCCCAGCATTTT	CAISEGSGNQPQHF
-	TRBV7-9	TRBJ1-4	-	TGTGCCAGCAGCAATGAAGGGGCACCGGCTAGGGTGGAACTGTTTTTT	CASSNEGAPARVELFF
TRBD2	TRBV20-1	TRBJ2-2	-	TGCAGTGCTAGAGGACTAGCGTGGACCGGGGAGCTGTTTTTT	CSARGLAWTGELFF
TRBD2	TRBV5-1	TRBJ2-5	-	TGCGCCAGCAGCACGCTAGCGGGGGTCCAGACCCAGTACTTC	CASSTLAGVQTQYF
TRBD2	TRBV29-1	TRBJ2-3	-	TGCAGCGTTTGCCCCGGGACTAGCAGCCCCACGCAGTATTTT	CSVCPGTSSPTQYF
TRBD2	TRBV7-2	TRBJ2-3	-	TGTGCCAGCAGTAAGGAACTAGCGGGATGGCAGTATTTT	CASSKELAGWQYF
-	TRBV11-2	TRBJ2-3	few	TGTGCCAGCAGCCTAGCAGGAGGACTAAGGTCGGTGAGGTATTTT	CASSLAGGLRSVRYF
-	TRBV4-1	TRBJ1-4	-	TGCGCCAGCAGCCAAGCTTATGGTCTCGGGGAAAAACTGTTTTTT	CASSQAYGLGEKLFF
TRBD2	TRBV4-3	TRBJ2-7	few	TGCGCCAGCAGCCAAGATTTCCTAGCGGACTACGAGCAGTACTTC	CASSQDFLADYEQYF
-	TRBV9	TRBJ2-2	-	TGTGCCAGCAGCGTAGAAATTCCCGGGGAGCTGTTTTTT	CASSVEIPGELFF
-	TRBV20-1	TRBJ1-1	few	TGCAGTGCTGCTCTATGGGTTGAAGCTTTCTTT	CSAALWVEAFF
-	TRBV7-3	TRBJ2-3	many	TGTGCCAGCAGCCCAAGGCGTACTACTAGCACAGATACGCAGTATTTT	CASSPRRTTSTDTQYF
TRBD2	TRBV11-1	TRBJ2-1	few	TGTGCCAGCAGAACATGGCCTCGGGCTAGCGGGAGTATGTATGAGCAGTTCTTC	CASRTWPRASGSMYEQFF
-	TRBV18	TRBJ2-3	few	TGTGCCAGCTCAAGACTAGACACAGATACGCAGTATTTT	CASSRLDTDTQYF
-	TRBV12-3/TRBV12-4	TRBJ2-7	-	TGTGCCTTCAGTTTTTCCTTGACCCCAGAGGGACCAGAAGAGGGGCAGTACTTC	CAFSFSLTPEGPEEGQYF
-	TRBV7-9	TRBJ2-5	-	TGTGCCAGCAGCCGACCCCTGGGCGTGGTGGAGACCCAGTACTTC	CASSRPLGVVETQYF
-	TRBV20-1	TRBJ1-4	-	TGCAGTGCTAGAGTGGGGCTGGAAGGAAAACTGTTTTTT	CSARVGLEGKLFF
TRBD1	TRBV12-3/TRBV12-4	TRBJ1-5	few	TGTGCCAGCAGCCATCTCAGGGGGGATCAGCCCCAGCATTTT	CASSHLRGDQPQHF
-	TRBV7-6	TRBJ2-5	once	TGTGCCAGCAGCTTGGCTGCGGCCGGGGCCCAGTACTTC	CASSLAAAGAQYF
TRBD2	TRBV9	TRBJ2-2	-	TGTGCCAGCACCCCGACTAGCGGTCCCGGGGAGCTGTTTTTT	CASTPTSGPGELFF
-	TRBV20-1	TRBJ2-1	-	TGCAGTGCTAGAGATTACCCCTACAATGAGCAGTTCTTC	CSARDYPYNEQFF
-	TRBV10-3	TRBJ2-2	few	TGTGCCACGTCGATGGGGCCCGGGGAGCTGTTTTTT	CATSMGPGELFF
TRBD2	TRBV11-2	TRBJ2-3	-	TGTGCCAGCAGCTCCAAAAGTAGCGGGGCTCCCTATACGCAGTATTTT	CASSSKSSGAPYTQYF
-	TRBV7-2	TRBJ2-5	few	TGTGCCAGCAGCTTAGGTGTAGCTCCGGAGACCCAGTACTTC	CASSLGVAPETQYF
-	TRBV20-1	TRBJ2-5	few	TGCAGTGCCACCGGCAACCAAGAGACCCAGTACTTC	CSATGNQETQYF
-	TRBV10-1	TRBJ2-1	-	TGCGCCAGCAGTGAGTCGAGAGTGGGTTCCCAGGAGCGCTCCTACAATGAGCAGTTCTTC	CASSESRVGSQERSYNEQFF
-	TRBV5-6	TRBJ2-7	many	TGTGCCAGTTCGCCGGGGAACTACGAGCAGTACTTC	CASSPGNYEQYF
TRBD1	TRBV7-9	TRBJ1-2	few	TGTGCCAGCAGCCTGACGGGACAGGATAACTATGGCTACACCTTC	CASSLTGQDNYGYTF
-	TRBV25-1	TRBJ2-2	few	TGTGCCAGCAGTGTTAGAGGGAACACCGGGGAGCTGTTTTTT	CASSVRGNTGELFF
-	TRBV5-1	TRBJ1-4	-	TGCGCCAGCAGCTTGGCCGGGAGGGTGGATGAAAAACTGTTTTTT	CASSLAGRVDEKLFF
TRBD2	TRBV20-1	TRBJ2-1	-	TGCAGTGCTAGAAATCCGGGACTAGCGGATAGGGTCTCCTACAATGAGCAGTTCTTC	CSARNPGLADRVSYNEQFF
-	TRBV29-1	TRBJ2-7	many	TGCAGCGTGGGACGGGAGACCTCTACCGAGCAGTACTTC	CSVGRETSTEQYF
-	TRBV12-3/TRBV12-4	TRBJ2-5	many	TGTGCCAGCACCCTGGCAGGGGCTATGAAGACCCAGTACTTC	CASTLAGAMKTQYF
TRBD2	TRBV5-4	TRBJ2-1	few	TGTGCCAGCAGCCCTGGGACTAAGGACGAGCAGTTCTTC	CASSPGTKDEQFF
TRBD2	TRBV6-5	TRBJ2-1	few	TGTGCCAGCAGTTACTCCGGACTAGCGGGCTACAATGAGCAGTTCTTC	CASSYSGLAGYNEQFF
-	TRBV12-3/TRBV12-4	TRBJ1-1	-	TGTGCCAGCAGTCGTTTCGCTGAAGCTTTCTTT	CASSRFAEAFF
-	TRBV5-1	TRBJ2-2	few	TGCGCCAGCAGCAATCTCGGGACCCCCGGGACCGGGGAGCTGTTTTTT	CASSNLGTPGTGELFF
-	TRBV20-1	TRBJ2-1	few	TGCAGTGCTAGATCCCCGATTGGTAATGAGCAGTTCTTC	CSARSPIGNEQFF
-	TRBV7-8	TRBJ2-7	-	TGTGCCAGCAGCCGACGGCCCACCGCCTACGAGCAGTACTTC	CASSRRPTAYEQYF
-	TRBV20-1	TRBJ2-6	few	TGCAGTGCCACGAGTGGGGCCAACGTCCTGACTTTC	CSATSGANVLTF
TRBD2	TRBV6-2/TRBV6-3	TRBJ2-7	-	TGTGCCAGCAGTCCCACAGCGGGAGGCTCCTACGAGCAGTACTTC	CASSPTAGGSYEQYF
TRBD2	TRBV6-2/TRBV6-3	TRBJ2-1	-	TGTGCCAGCGGACTAGCGGGAGTGGCCTACAATGAGCAGTTCTTC	CASGLAGVAYNEQFF
TRBD2	TRBV7-9	TRBJ2-3	few	TGTGCCAGCAGCTTTGCCCTAGCGGGGAGTATAGATACGCAGTATTTT	CASSFALAGSIDTQYF
-	TRBV18	TRBJ2-3	-	TGTGCCAGCTCACCACTGGGATTAGCACAAGATACGCAGTATTTT	CASSPLGLAQDTQYF
TRBD1	TRBV5-1	TRBJ2-1	-	TGCGCCAGCGGGATACAGGGGGCCGAGTACAATGAGCAGTTCTTC	CASGIQGAEYNEQFF
TRBD2	TRBV6-1	TRBJ2-6	few	TGTGCCAGCATAAGCGGGAGGGCCGGGGCCAACGTCCTGACTTTC	CASISGRAGANVLTF
-	TRBV4-2	TRBJ2-3	many	TGTGCCAGCAGTCAAGCCATACGCGGGGATACGCAGTATTTT	CASSQAIRGDTQYF
-	TRBV12-3/TRBV12-4	TRBJ2-1	-	TGTGCCAGCAGTACCTTATTGACCGGTAGCTCCTACAATGAGCAGTTCTTC	CASSTLLTGSSYNEQFF
TRBD1	TRBV5-1	TRBJ1-2	-	TGCGCCAGCAGCTTGGGGACAGGGGGGTTCGCTGGCTACACCTTC	CASSLGTGGFAGYTF
-	TRBV7-9	TRBJ2-5	-	TGTGCCAGCAGCTTAGCCGATCGGGAGACCCAGTACTTC	CASSLADRETQYF
TRBD1	TRBV29-1	TRBJ2-7	-	TGCAGCGGGGGACAGACCTACGAGCAGTACTTC	CSGGQTYEQYF